This TCR beta chain was profiled in a study of blood T cell repertoires in COVID-19. About the study: The United States, Italy and Spain supplied acute and convalescent COVID-19 samples.

Germline-derived CDR1 and CDR2 are GTSNPN and SVGIG (reference sequence). The CDR3 is 15 amino acids. The ends lost 3 bases at V and 2 bases at J; junction bases unmatched: 4. Original handling: Reference gene primer amplification gave nucleated cell count estimates. Generated by immunoSEQ multiplex PCR, the TCRdb table keeps only in-frame clones and is missing some. V, J and clone size were drawn from that table, and D and trimming were deduced from the DNA. This table holds nearly 350,000 clones, around 91% found once. This sequence originates from a woman under 30 who had recovered from COVID-19. The chain uses TRBV30 and TRBJ2-3; 11 nucleotides agree with TRBD2. The specimen sequenced was peripheral blood. CDR3 residues: CAWRIAGGYTDTQYF. CDR3 nucleotide sequence: TGTGCCTGGAGGATAGCGGGGGGGTACACAGATACGCAGTATTTT.